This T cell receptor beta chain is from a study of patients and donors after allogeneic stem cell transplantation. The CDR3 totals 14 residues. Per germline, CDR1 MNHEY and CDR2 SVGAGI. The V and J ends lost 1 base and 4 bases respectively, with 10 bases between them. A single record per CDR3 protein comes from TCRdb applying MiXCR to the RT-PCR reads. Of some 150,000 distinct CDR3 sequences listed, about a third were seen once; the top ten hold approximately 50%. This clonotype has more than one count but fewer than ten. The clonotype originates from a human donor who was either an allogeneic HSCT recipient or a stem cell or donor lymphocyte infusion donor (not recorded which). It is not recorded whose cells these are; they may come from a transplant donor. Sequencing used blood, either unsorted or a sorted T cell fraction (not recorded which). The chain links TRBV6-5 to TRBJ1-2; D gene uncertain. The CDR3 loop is CASSYYSSFYGYTF. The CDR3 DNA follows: TGTGCCAGCAGTTACTACTCCTCCTTCTATGGCTACACCTTC.